Listed below are T cell receptor beta chains from one sample, sequenced in a study of cytomegalovirus exposure and HLA in healthy donors. Sequencing used immunoSEQ multiplex PCR; TCRdb keeps in-frame clones, though not all of them. The sample has more than 90,000 clones, just under 70% seen once. The sample was PBMCs. The receptor source for this set is a man aged 25 to 40 in good health and CMV-seropositive. Each CDR3 is given with its conserved first and last residue. D genes are given only for firm matches. Clone size is given for some rows only: seen once, a few or many times, or a class if the clone is expanded.

J	V	size	D	CDR3	DNA
TRBJ2-5	TRBV5-1	few	TRBD1	CASSPDRGVYF	TGCGCCAGCAGCCCGGACAGGGGGGTGTACTTC
TRBJ1-1	TRBV11-3	once	.	CASSLREGEGAEAFF	TGTGCCAGCAGCTTACGTGAGGGGGAAGGCGCTGAAGCTTTCTTT
TRBJ1-1	TRBV6-1	.	TRBD1	CATRTGVETEAFF	TGTGCCACTCGAACAGGGGTTGAAACTGAAGCTTTCTTT
TRBJ2-1	TRBV29-1	.	TRBD1	CSVEGQGVYYNEQFF	TGCAGCGTTGAGGGACAGGGGGTCTACTACAATGAGCAGTTCTTC
TRBJ1-6	TRBV2	.	TRBD1	CASITGDNSPLHF	TGTGCCAGCATTACAGGGGATAATTCACCCCTCCACTTT
TRBJ2-3	TRBV29-1	.	TRBD2	CSFGTSGRADTQYF	TGCAGCTTCGGGACTAGCGGGAGAGCAGATACGCAGTATTTT
TRBJ1-1	TRBV5-1	few	TRBD1	CASSPYGPTGRSPEAFF	TGCGCCAGCAGTCCCTACGGACCGACAGGGAGGAGTCCTGAAGCTTTCTTT
TRBJ1-5	TRBV7-9	.	.	CASSEVKGHQPQHF	TGTGCCAGCAGCGAAGTAAAGGGGCATCAGCCCCAGCATTTT
TRBJ2-3	TRBV5-1	.	TRBD1	CASSLSGQGTDTQYF	TGCGCCAGCAGCTTGTCCGGACAGGGCACAGATACGCAGTATTTT
TRBJ2-2	TRBV9	.	TRBD1	CASSVEGQGTGELFF	TGTGCCAGCAGCGTAGAGGGACAGGGCACCGGGGAGCTGTTTTTT
TRBJ2-2	TRBV6-6	few	TRBD2	CASRIGGGQGTGELFF	TGTGCCAGCAGAATCGGGGGGGGGCAAGGTACCGGGGAGCTGTTTTTT
TRBJ1-2	TRBV29-1	.	.	CSTTGVAGNYGYTF	TGCAGCACCACGGGGGTAGCAGGGAACTATGGCTACACCTTC
TRBJ1-5	TRBV7-8	once	.	CASSRDFVGGKQPQHF	TGTGCCAGCAGCCGAGATTTCGTGGGAGGGAAGCAGCCCCAGCATTTT
TRBJ1-4	TRBV5-6	.	.	CASSFLLAGNEKLFF	TGTGCCAGCAGCTTCCTACTGGCGGGGAATGAAAAACTGTTTTTT
TRBJ2-2	TRBV19	.	.	CASSPFMTRGTGELFF	TGTGCCAGTAGTCCCTTTATGACCCGGGGCACCGGGGAGCTGTTTTTT
TRBJ2-3	TRBV9	.	.	CASSVGGRYTQYF	TGTGCCAGCAGCGTAGGGGGCAGGTATACGCAGTATTTT
TRBJ1-5	TRBV15	.	.	CATRPQGPVSNNQPQHF	TGTGCCACCAGACCCCAGGGCCCCGTTTCAAACAATCAGCCCCAGCATTTT
TRBJ2-1	TRBV7-6	.	.	CASSRREEQFF	TGTGCCAGCAGCCGGAGGGAGGAGCAGTTCTTC
TRBJ2-3	TRBV9	once	.	CASSVSGTDTQYF	TGTGCCAGCAGCGTATCCGGCACAGATACGCAGTATTTT
TRBJ1-3	TRBV11-3	.	.	CASRDSVSSGNTIYF	TGTGCCAGCAGGGACAGTGTCAGCTCTGGAAACACCATATATTTT
TRBJ1-6	TRBV7-9	.	TRBD1	CASSQTGARSPLHF	TGTGCCAGCAGTCAGACAGGGGCGCGTTCACCCCTCCACTTT
TRBJ2-7	TRBV7-9	.	.	CASSLVADFYEQYF	TGTGCCAGCAGCTTAGTGGCAGACTTCTACGAGCAGTACTTC
TRBJ2-3	TRBV2	.	.	CASSGQTDTQYF	TGTGCCAGCAGTGGCCAGACAGATACGCAGTATTTT
TRBJ1-1	TRBV9	.	.	CASGLPPASGNTEAFF	TGTGCCAGCGGCCTCCCCCCGGCCTCAGGGAACACTGAAGCTTTCTTT
TRBJ2-3	TRBV5-1	.	TRBD1	CASSPRDRADTQYF	TGCGCCAGCAGCCCGCGGGACAGGGCGGATACGCAGTATTTT
TRBJ2-3	TRBV6-5	few	.	CASSFPGTDTQYF	TGTGCCAGCAGTTTCCCCGGCACAGATACGCAGTATTTT
TRBJ2-1	TRBV10-1	.	TRBD2	CASSVVRREFPYNEQFF	TGCGCCAGCAGTGTTGTACGGCGGGAGTTCCCCTACAATGAGCAGTTCTTC
TRBJ2-3	TRBV7-3	.	.	CASSSAGVDTQYF	TGTGCCAGCAGTTCTGCCGGGGTAGATACGCAGTATTTT
TRBJ2-5	TRBV2	.	.	CASSRPGQETQYF	TGTGCCAGCAGTCGCCCAGGCCAAGAGACCCAGTACTTC
TRBJ1-2	TRBV30	.	.	CAWSVEGGSRVRF	TGTGCCTGGAGTGTAGAGGGAGGGAGTCGGGTTCGCTTC
TRBJ2-7	TRBV5-1	.	.	CASSLARLGGASYEQYF	TGCGCCAGCAGCTTGGCTCGGTTAGGCGGGGCCTCCTACGAGCAGTACTTC
TRBJ1-4	TRBV19	.	TRBD1	CASSPQGQPTTNEKLFF	TGTGCCAGTAGTCCCCAGGGACAGCCTACAACTAATGAAAAACTGTTTTTT
TRBJ2-1	TRBV5-1	few	TRBD1	CASSLAPGQGYNEQFF	TGCGCCAGCAGCTTGGCCCCAGGACAGGGGTACAATGAGCAGTTCTTC
TRBJ1-6	TRBV6-5	.	.	CASSSPNSPLHF	TGTGCCAGCAGTTCCCCGAATTCACCCCTCCACTTT
TRBJ1-4	TRBV19	few	.	CASSPAGVTNEKLFF	TGTGCCAGTAGTCCCGCGGGGGTAACTAATGAAAAACTGTTTTTT
TRBJ2-1	TRBV10-3	.	TRBD2	CAISLLAGENNEQFF	TGTGCCATCAGTCTTTTAGCGGGGGAAAACAATGAGCAGTTCTTC
TRBJ1-1	TRBV5-1	.	TRBD1	CASSSSQGEVGEAFF	TGCGCCAGCAGCTCATCACAGGGGGAGGTGGGTGAAGCTTTCTTT
TRBJ1-4	TRBV15	.	.	CATSRVAGSNEKLFF	TGTGCCACCAGTCGGGTAGCGGGGAGTAATGAAAAACTGTTTTTT
TRBJ2-7	TRBV18	.	.	CASSPPSRGYEQYF	TGTGCCAGCTCACCGCCTTCTCGGGGATACGAGCAGTACTTC
TRBJ2-3	TRBV18	.	TRBD2	CASSPPLAGDTDTQYF	TGTGCCAGCTCACCACCACTAGCGGGGGACACAGATACGCAGTATTTT
TRBJ2-5	TRBV13	.	TRBD1	CASSPPDRALWETQYF	TGTGCCAGCAGCCCCCCCGACAGGGCACTGTGGGAGACCCAGTACTTC